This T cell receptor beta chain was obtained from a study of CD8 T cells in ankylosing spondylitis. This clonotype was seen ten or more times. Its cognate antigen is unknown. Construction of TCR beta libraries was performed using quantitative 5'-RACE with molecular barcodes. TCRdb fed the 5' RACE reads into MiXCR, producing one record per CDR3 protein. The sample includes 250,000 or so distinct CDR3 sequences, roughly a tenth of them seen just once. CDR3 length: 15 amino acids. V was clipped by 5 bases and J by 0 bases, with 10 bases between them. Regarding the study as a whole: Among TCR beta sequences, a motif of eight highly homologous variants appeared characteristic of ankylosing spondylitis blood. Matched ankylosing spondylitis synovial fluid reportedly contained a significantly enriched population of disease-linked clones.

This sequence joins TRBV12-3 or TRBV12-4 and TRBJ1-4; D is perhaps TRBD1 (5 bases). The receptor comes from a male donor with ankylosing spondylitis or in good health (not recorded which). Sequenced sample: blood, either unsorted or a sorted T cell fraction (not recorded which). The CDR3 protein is CASSPQGPTNEKLFF. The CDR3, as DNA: TGTGCCAGCAGTCCCCAGGGCCCAACTAATGAAAAACTGTTTTTT.